The text below deals with one T cell receptor (beta chain). The antigen remains unidentified. The data belong to a study of T cells after yellow fever vaccination. Study-level findings and limits: At around 95% for CD4 and about 91% for CD8, most primary-vaccination clones showed up again after the booster.

TCRdb ran MiXCR on the 5' RACE reads and lists one entry per CDR3 protein. The sample records 200,000 to 250,000 distinct CDR3 sequences, 3% to 4% being singletons. Germline V gene data show CDR1 as SGHRS and CDR2 as YFSETQ. With 1 base removed from V and 1 base from J, the gap between germline ends came to 8 bases. This CDR3 has 15 residues. This receptor was obtained from a man aged 18 to 29 who received the YFV17D yellow fever vaccine. J is TRBJ1-4 and V is TRBV5-1; D gene unclear. The starting material was CD4+ T cells sorted from PBMCs, obtained 10 days after the yellow fever booster vaccination. The CDR3 DNA reads as TGCGCCAGCAGCTTGATGCTGGGAACTAATGAAAAACTGTTTTTT. This encodes CASSLMLGTNEKLFF. The entire variable domain, with the rest obtained from reference TRBV5-1 and TRBJ1-4, is as follows: KAGVTQTPRYLIKTRGQQVTLSCSPISGHRSVSWYQQTPGQGLQFLFEYFSETQRNKGNFPGRFSGRQFSNSRSEMNVSTLELGDSALYLCASSLMLGTNEKLFFGSGTQLSVL.